Below, 9 T cell receptor beta chains from the same sample are listed, as sequenced in a study of T cell responses to AZD1222 COVID-19 vaccine. Measured with immunoSEQ multiplex PCR; TCRdb has only the in-frame clones, and not every one. The sample yields some 130,000 clones, roughly nine tenths seen once. Sequencing was performed on peripheral blood, taken on day 0 of AZD1222 vaccination. The receptors stem from an adult in good health.

The chain joins TRBV6-5 to TRBJ2-1; TRBD2 aligns across 7 bases. V lost 2 bases, J lost 4 bases, and 2 bases stayed unmatched. CDR3 length equals 14 residues. The germline CDR1 and CDR2 sequences are MNHEY and SVGAGI. CDR3 in DNA: TGTGCCAGCAGTTACCGCGGGGGTTACAATGAGCAGTTCTTC. This sequence encodes CASSYRGGYNEQFF.

V usage is TRBV2 and J usage is TRBJ1-2; a weak D match, TRBD1 (5 bases). The CDR3 has 12 amino acids. Germline CDR1 SNHLY, CDR2 FYNNEI. The V end was cut by 3 bases, the J end by 7 bases, with 9 bases between. CDR3 in DNA: TGTGCCAGCAGTGACCCAGGGTCTGGCTACACCTTC. It specifies CASSDPGSGYTF.

This clone was observed once. This chain connects TRBV7-2 to TRBJ1-2; D is unclear. The CDR3 is 12 amino acids. CDR1 and CDR2 from the germline V gene are SGHTA and FQGNSA. V lost 5 bases, J lost 2 bases, and 6 bases lay in between. In DNA form, the CDR3 reads TGTGCCAGCAGCGAAATGAACTATGGCTACACCTTC. Protein product: CASSEMNYGYTF.

This clone was found once. The CDR3 DNA reads TGCGCCAGCAGCTTGGGGATACAGGGGGCCTCTGGAAACACCATATATTTT. Its protein product is CASSLGIQGASGNTIYF. The chain is built from TRBV5-1 and TRBJ1-3; 9 bases fit TRBD1. The CDR3 consists of 17 residues. J gave up 0 bases and V 0 bases, and 4 bases lay outside the gene matches. CDR1 and CDR2 (germline): SGHRS, YFSETQ. Supplemented by reference TRBV5-1 and TRBJ1-3, the full variable domain reads KAGVTQTPRYLIKTRGQQVTLSCSPISGHRSVSWYQQTPGQGLQFLFEYFSETQRNKGNFPGRFSGRQFSNSRSEMNVSTLELGDSALYLCASSLGIQGASGNTIYFGEGSWLTVV.

For the CDR3, the DNA is TGTGCCAGCAGCCGAGACAGTAGCAATCAGCCCCAGCATTTT. Its protein is CASSRDSSNQPQHF. The chain recombines TRBV7-9 with TRBJ1-5, with a tentative D call TRBD1 (5 bases). Trimming left V 5 bases short and J 0 bases short, with 8 bases between. This CDR3 spans 14 amino acids. The germline gives CDR1 SEHNR, CDR2 FQNEAQ (reference sequence).

The chain is built from TRBV28 and TRBJ1-3, with no clear D. In germline, CDR1 is MDHEN, CDR2 SYDVKM. V lost 3 bases and J lost 0, with 3 bases in between. The CDR3 runs 13 residues. The CDR3 reads CASSFASGNTIYF. The CDR3, as DNA: TGTGCCAGCAGTTTCGCCTCTGGAAACACCATATATTTT.

V usage is TRBV4-2 and J usage is TRBJ1-6; 10 bases agree with TRBD1. The CDR3 spans 16 residues. Trimming at V came to 0 bases and at J to 7 bases, leaving 3 bases not matched to a gene. Germline assignment: CDR1 LGHNA and CDR2 YNFKEQ. The CDR3 nucleotides read TGTGCCAGCAGCCAAGATTTGGGACAGGGGAATTCACCCCTCCACTTT. Residues: CASSQDLGQGNSPLHF.

This clone was seen only a few times. The J gene is TRBJ2-1, the V gene TRBV5-1; D perhaps matches TRBD2 (6 bases). The CDR3 contains 16 residues. With 4 bases removed from V and 4 bases from J, the gap between germline ends came to 18 bases. Germline V gene sequence: CDR1 SGHRS, CDR2 YFSETQ. The CDR3 bases are TGCGCCAGCAGCATTATGGCGGGGACCCGTTACAATGAGCAGTTCTTC. Translated, it gives CASSIMAGTRYNEQFF.

V gene TRBV5-8 combines with J gene TRBJ1-2, with a possible D match to TRBD1 (5 bases). Trimming stripped 3 bases from V and 3 bases from J, with 12 bases between. Germline values: CDR1 SGHTS, CDR2 YDEGEE. The CDR3 runs 14 residues. CDR3 coding DNA: TGTGCCAGCAGCTACGGCGGGACTGACTATGGCTACACCTTC. Encoded protein: CASSYGGTDYGYTF.